These 26 T cell receptor beta chains share one sample of origin, sequenced in a study of T cell repertoires in cytomegalovirus infection. TCRdb re-analysed the reads in MiXCR, keeping a single row per CDR3 protein. This table has 150,000 to 200,000 distinct CDR3 sequences, about 30% appearing once. Input material: PBMCs. The receptors originated from a human donor in good health (CMV status not recorded). Some clones in this sample may be carry-over from other donors' samples.

The chain couples TRBV20-1 to TRBJ2-1, with D hard to call. V lost 2 bases and J 6 bases, leaving 11 bases between the germline ends. Germline CDR1 reads DFQATT; CDR2 reads SNEGSKA (reference sequence). The CDR3 spans 13 residues. Written as DNA, the CDR3 is TGCAGTGCTAGACACCGCTACGGCAATGAGCAGTTCTTC. Protein: CSARHRYGNEQFF.

This clonotype has a handful of counts. The V gene is TRBV4-1, the J gene TRBJ1-5; the D gene is possibly TRBD1 (6 bases). CDR3 size: 14 residues. V was clipped by 3 bases and J by 5 bases, with 11 bases between them. CDR1 MGHRA and CDR2 YSYEKL come from the germline V gene. For the CDR3, the DNA is TGCGCCAGCAGCCAGGGGGGGGCACATCAGCCCCAGCATTTT. Protein sequence: CASSQGGAHQPQHF.

The V gene is TRBV11-1, the J gene TRBJ1-2; no firm D call. CDR1 is SGHAT, CDR2 FQDESV, per germline (reference sequence). CDR3 length: 14 residues. V gave up 3 bases and J gave up 5 bases, with 13 bases separating them. DNA of the CDR3: TGTGCCAGCAGCTTGGGATGGGCTTCGTATGGCTACACCTTC. Protein product: CASSLGWASYGYTF.

This clonotype appeared many times. The V call is TRBV7-8, the J call TRBJ2-1, with D perhaps being TRBD1 or TRBD2 (5 bases each). Trimming stripped 4 bases from V and 6 bases from J, with 13 bases between. Germline CDR1 reads SGHVS; CDR2 reads FQNEAQ. The CDR3 has 14 residues. CDR3 in DNA: TGTGCCAGCAGCTCCGGACTCCAGGGCAATGAGCAGTTCTTC. The encoded protein is CASSSGLQGNEQFF.

V usage is TRBV7-2 and J usage is TRBJ1-2; D not resolved. Trimming took off 3 bases at V and 8 bases at J, with 10 bases between the two ends. The CDR3 is made up of 12 amino acids. Per the germline V gene, CDR1 is SGHTA and CDR2 is FQGNSA. Here the CDR3 reads CASSLQSRGYTF. For the CDR3, the DNA is TGTGCCAGCAGCTTGCAATCGAGAGGCTACACCTTC.

This clonotype has more than one count but fewer than ten. The V and J genes are TRBV20-1 and TRBJ2-1, with D possibly matching TRBD1 (6 bases). V gave up 0 bases and J gave up 9 bases, with 12 bases separating them. This CDR3 comprises 13 residues. The germline gives CDR1 DFQATT, CDR2 SNEGSKA (reference sequence). Here the CDR3 DNA reads TGCAGTGCTAGAGACCCGGCCAGGGGTGAGCAGTTCTTC. As protein: CSARDPARGEQFF.

The chain carries TRBV5-6 and TRBJ1-6, with 8 bases aligning to TRBD1. V was pared by 4 bases and J by 5 bases, with 5 bases of the junction left unmatched. Germline V gives CDR1 SGHDT, CDR2 YYEEEE. This CDR3 comprises 15 residues. CDR3 amino acids: CASSTTGDNNSPLHF. Written as DNA, the CDR3 is TGTGCCAGCAGCACGACAGGGGATAATAATTCACCCCTCCACTTT.

This clonotype was picked up one time. A much larger clone is a single base away; this may be a read error. The chain uses TRBV20-1 and TRBJ2-5; D call uncertain. From germline, CDR1 is DFQATT and CDR2 SNEGSKA (reference sequence). CDR3 length equals 12 residues. DNA of the CDR3: TGCAGTGCCAGGCACATACAAGAGACCCAGCACTTC. The encoded protein is CSARHIQETQHF.

This clonotype was recorded many times. This chain uses TRBV7-2 with TRBJ2-1; TRBD2 matches 7 bases. The V and J ends lost 0 bases and 4 bases, in that order; junction bases with no gene match: 3. The CDR3 sequence is 15 residues long. Germline-derived CDR1 and CDR2 are SGHTA and FQGNSA. The CDR3: CASSLASGQYNEQFF. The CDR3, as DNA: TGTGCCAGCAGCTTAGCTAGCGGGCAGTACAATGAGCAGTTCTTC.

J is TRBJ1-1 and V is TRBV20-1; D might be TRBD1 (5 bases). The CDR3 runs to 15 residues. CDR1 is DFQATT, CDR2 SNEGSKA, per germline (reference sequence). The V gene lost 5 bases and the J gene lost 1 base, with 17 bases spanning the gap. As DNA, the CDR3 is TGCAGTGCTGCAAAAGGACAAGGTCGGAACACTGAAGCTTTCTTT. It yields the protein CSAAKGQGRNTEAFF.

This clonotype was counted ten times or more. The gene calls are TRBV7-2 and TRBJ2-7, with 10 bases aligning to TRBD1. The CDR3 sequence is 18 residues long. Unmatched junction bases numbered 17, after V lost 0 bases and J lost 9 bases. Looked up from germline, CDR1 is SGHTA and CDR2 is FQGNSA. CDR3 residues: CASSLAVGGGTGDLGQYF. The CDR3 DNA sequence: TGTGCCAGCAGCTTAGCAGTCGGGGGGGGGACAGGGGACTTGGGGCAGTACTTC.

This clonotype was observed a few times. J is TRBJ2-5 and V is TRBV12-5; D is tentatively TRBD1 or TRBD2 (6 bases each). Germline V gene lookup returns CDR1 LGHNT and CDR2 FRNRAP. V dropped 3 bases and J dropped 4 bases, with 21 bases sitting between them. The CDR3 is 17 residues long. CDR3 amino acids: CASGFALKGGFTETQYF. Written as DNA, the CDR3 is TGTGCTAGTGGTTTCGCCCTTAAAGGGGGGTTCACAGAGACCCAGTACTTC.

The genes are TRBV2 and TRBJ2-5, with a weak D call TRBD1 (6 bases). The germline V gene encodes CDR1 SNHLY and CDR2 FYNNEI. Between the trimmed V and J ends, which lost 4 bases and 7 bases, there was a span of 16 bases. The CDR3 runs 14 residues. The CDR3 sequence is CASSAQQGRGTQYF. For the CDR3, the DNA is TGTGCCAGCAGTGCCCAACAGGGTCGCGGGACCCAGTACTTC.

V usage is TRBV6-2 or TRBV6-3 and J usage is TRBJ2-2; D unresolved. The CDR3 runs 12 residues. V was clipped by 8 bases and J by 6 bases, with 10 bases between them. Germline lookup yields CDR1 MNHEY and CDR2 SVGEGT. CDR3 sequence (DNA): TGTGCCAGCCGTGAGAGTGCCGGGGAGCTGTTTTTT. Translating it yields CASRESAGELFF.

This clonotype showed up many times. The genes are TRBV25-1 and TRBJ1-1; D remains ambiguous. The CDR3 loop spans 13 amino acids. Germline V gene sequence: CDR1 MGHDK, CDR2 SYGVNS. V lost 4 bases and J 1 base, leaving 7 bases between the germline ends. CDR3 DNA: TGTGCCAGCAGTGGTGTAGGGAACACTGAAGCTTTCTTT. It encodes CASSGVGNTEAFF. The variable domain in full, with the rest retrieved from reference TRBV25-1 and TRBJ1-1, is EADIYQTPRYLVIGTGKKITLECSQTMGHDKMYWYQQDPGMELHLIHYSYGVNSTEKGDLSSESTVSRIRTEHFPLTLESARPSHTSQYLCASSGVGNTEAFFGQGTRLTVV.

The chain is built from TRBV2 and TRBJ1-3; TRBD1 aligns across 8 bases. Germline V gives CDR1 SNHLY, CDR2 FYNNEI. The CDR3 has 15 amino acids. With 6 bases clipped from V and 0 bases from J, the junction kept 4 bases outside the gene matches. CDR3: CASRRQGISGNTIYF. DNA for the CDR3: TGTGCCAGCAGGAGACAGGGGATCTCTGGAAACACCATATATTTT.

The V gene is TRBV20-1, the J gene TRBJ1-1; weak D call: TRBD1 (6 bases). In germline, CDR1 is DFQATT, CDR2 SNEGSKA (reference sequence). CDR3 length: 13 residues. The ends were cut back, 5 bases at V and 7 bases at J, with 17 bases in the middle. CDR3 DNA sequence: TGCAGTGCTCGGGGGGGGCTCTGGGGTGAAGCTTTCTTT. Translating gives CSARGGLWGEAFF.

This clonotype was observed at least ten times. This sequence joins TRBV7-2 and TRBJ1-5; no firm D call. The CDR3 length is 13 residues. Trimming took 5 bases from V and 3 from J, leaving 8 bases between them. In germline, CDR1 is SGHTA, CDR2 FQGNSA. CDR3 sequence reads: CASSREPNQPQHF. DNA of the CDR3: TGTGCCAGCAGCCGCGAACCCAATCAGCCCCAGCATTTT.

The genes are TRBV20-1 and TRBJ2-3; D possibly corresponds to TRBD1 (6 bases). Germline V CDR1 and CDR2: DFQATT, SNEGSKA (reference sequence). The CDR3 length is 16 residues. Trimming cost V 3 bases and J 6 bases, with 22 bases left between them. The CDR3 DNA is TGCAGTGCTAGTCTTGGACGGTGGACTCAGGGGGATACGCAGTATTTT. It yields the protein CSASLGRWTQGDTQYF.

Of note for this clonotype: It is unclear where the CDR3 begins or ends on the DNA, so no DNA is shown, and the CDR3 is as TCRdb lists it. V and J are TRBV7-9 and TRBJ1-2; the table assigns TRBD1, which was not confirmed against the DNA. Germline V gives CDR1 SEHNR, CDR2 FQNEAQ (reference sequence). The CDR3 length equals 13 residues, ends included. The CDR3 protein is CASSLAVGQGITF.

This clonotype was seen ten or more times. V is TRBV7-2 and J is TRBJ1-1, with D tentatively TRBD1 (6 bases). V lost 4 bases to trimming and J lost 1 base, with 13 bases between them. Germline V gene lookup returns CDR1 SGHTA and CDR2 FQGNSA. The CDR3 has 15 amino acids. Here the CDR3 DNA reads TGTGCCAGCAGCTATGGGGGCGGTAGGAACACTGAAGCTTTCTTT. Amino acids: CASSYGGGRNTEAFF. The whole variable domain, remainder taken from reference TRBV7-2 and TRBJ1-1, is GAGVSQSPSNKVTEKGKDVELRCDPISGHTALYWYRQSLGQGLEFLIYFQGNSAPDKSGLPSDRFSAERTGGSVSTLTIQRTQQEDSAVYLCASSYGGGRNTEAFFGQGTRLTVV.

The chain links TRBV3-1 to TRBJ2-7; 7 bases align to TRBD2. The germline V gene has CDR1 LGHDT and CDR2 YNNKEL (reference sequence). Trimming cost V 0 bases and J 0 bases; bases outside gene matches: 8. This CDR3 comprises 17 residues. The CDR3 reads CASSQEVPSGDSYEQYF. CDR3 nucleotides: TGTGCCAGCAGCCAAGAGGTCCCCAGCGGGGACTCCTACGAGCAGTACTTC.

V gene TRBV30 combines with J gene TRBJ2-1, with 9 bases identical to TRBD1. CDR1 GTSNPN and CDR2 SVGIG come from the germline V gene (reference sequence). Trimming at V came to 4 bases and at J to 7 bases, leaving 11 bases not matched to a gene. The length of the CDR3 is 15 residues. The CDR3 here is CAWNFRDRERNEQFF. The CDR3 DNA sequence: TGTGCCTGGAATTTCCGGGACAGGGAGAGGAATGAGCAGTTCTTC.

In this sample, this clonotype turned up many times. The chain combines TRBV6-5 with TRBJ2-6; D tentatively reads TRBD1 or TRBD2 (5 bases each). CDR1 is MNHEY, CDR2 SVGAGI, per germline. CDR3 length: 17 amino acids. V gave up 2 bases and J gave up 0 bases, with 11 bases separating them. The CDR3, as DNA: TGTGCCAGCAGTTACCCGGGACCGAACTCTGGGGCCAACGTCCTGACTTTC. It translates to CASSYPGPNSGANVLTF.

The chain employs TRBV29-1 and TRBJ1-2, with D perhaps TRBD1 (6 bases). Trimming took 2 bases from V and 5 from J, leaving 15 bases between them. CDR3 size: 14 residues. Germline V gives CDR1 SQVTM, CDR2 ANQGSEA. This CDR3 reads CSVEPGTTPYGYTF. As DNA, the CDR3 is TGCAGCGTTGAACCCGGGACAACTCCTTATGGCTACACCTTC.

Only a few counts were recorded for this clonotype. The rearrangement uses TRBV7-3 and TRBJ2-2, with TRBD1 matching 8 bases. CDR1 is SGHTA and CDR2 is FQGTGA in the germline V gene. CDR3 length equals 16 residues. V dropped 1 base and J dropped 1; count of bases not matched to a gene: 2. The CDR3 coding sequence is TGTGCCAGCAGCTTAATGGACAGGGAGAACACCGGGGAGCTGTTTTTT. The encoded protein is CASSLMDRENTGELFF.